Each of the 32 T cell receptor beta chains below was sequenced from the same sample in a study of cytomegalovirus exposure and HLA in healthy donors. Researchers ran the PCR with 60 Vbeta and 13 Jbeta primers. Clones were read by immunoSEQ multiplex PCR, and TCRdb kept only the in-frame ones, dropping some. The sample shows around 150,000 clones, around 81% of them seen only once. The sequencing sample was made of PBMCs. The origin of the receptors is a man between 45 and 60 years old in good health and CMV-seronegative.

CDR3 sequence reads: CASHRVLGQPQHF. CDR3 DNA sequence: TGTGCCAGCCACAGGGTTTTAGGTCAGCCCCAGCATTTT. This chain links TRBV28 with TRBJ1-5; possible D gene TRBD1, 6 bases. The CDR3 contains 13 residues. V dropped 8 bases and J dropped 6 bases, with 14 bases sitting between them. The germline V gene has CDR1 MDHEN and CDR2 SYDVKM.

V gene TRBV7-9 combines with J gene TRBJ1-1; D unresolved. Per the germline V gene, CDR1 is SEHNR and CDR2 is FQNEAQ (reference sequence). V was clipped by 3 bases and J by 3 bases, with 8 bases between them. The length of the CDR3 is 13 residues. The CDR3 DNA reads as TGTGCCAGCAGCTTCAGCGTCGACACTGAAGCTTTCTTT. As protein: CASSFSVDTEAFF.

This clone was seen just once. The rearrangement joins TRBV5-1 to TRBJ2-1; TRBD1 is a possible D gene (6 bases). Per germline, CDR1 SGHRS and CDR2 YFSETQ. This CDR3 region has 18 residues. With 1 base removed from V and 1 base from J, the gap between germline ends came to 18 bases. This CDR3 is CASSLLQSSGASYNEQFF. CDR3 DNA sequence: TGCGCCAGCAGCTTGCTTCAGTCGTCAGGGGCTTCCTACAATGAGCAGTTCTTC.

The sample holds a few counts of this clone. The chain carries TRBV4-1 and TRBJ1-2; no reliable D call. Trimming removed 1 base at V and 4 bases at J, with 22 bases between. The CDR3 runs 18 residues. Germline V gene lookup returns CDR1 MGHRA and CDR2 YSYEKL. CDR3 protein: CASSQGYSRRTLGYGYTF. In nucleotides, the CDR3 is TGCGCCAGCAGCCAAGGATACAGCCGGAGGACTCTTGGCTATGGCTACACCTTC.

DNA of the CDR3: TGCAGCGCCGCGGACCCCGGGGTTGCAGATACGCAGTATTTT. The encoded protein is CSAADPGVADTQYF. This chain connects TRBV29-1 to TRBJ2-3, with D tentatively TRBD2 (5 bases). The germline V and J ends were trimmed by 7 bases and 4 bases, with 18 bases remaining between them. This CDR3 has 14 residues. In germline, CDR1 is SQVTM, CDR2 ANQGSEA.

The V and J genes are TRBV5-4 and TRBJ1-1; 7 bases agree with TRBD1. Germline V lookup: CDR1 SGHNT, CDR2 YYREEE (reference sequence). J lost 0 bases, V lost 4 bases, and 3 bases had no gene match. The CDR3 has 14 residues. The CDR3 sequence: CASSPDRLNTEAFF. The CDR3, as DNA: TGTGCCAGCAGCCCGGACAGGTTGAACACTGAAGCTTTCTTT.

The rearrangement uses TRBV5-1 and TRBJ2-7; D possibly corresponds to TRBD2 (5 bases). The CDR3 loop spans 14 amino acids. Trimming pared 5 bases from V and 4 bases from J, leaving 16 bases between. CDR1 and CDR2 from the germline V gene are SGHRS and YFSETQ. As DNA, the CDR3 is TGCGCCAGCAGATTTCGGGAAGATCGATACGAGCAGTACTTC. Translating gives CASRFREDRYEQYF.

In its sample, this clone was seen once. The chain links TRBV2 to TRBJ2-1; 8 bases fit TRBD1. The CDR3 totals 17 residues. In germline, CDR1 is SNHLY, CDR2 FYNNEI. The V gene end was trimmed by 2 bases and the J gene end by 1 base; junction bases not matched to a gene: 7. CDR3 coding DNA: TGTGCCAGCAGTGAATTGAGACAGGGGTGGTCCTACAATGAGCAGTTCTTC. Its protein is CASSELRQGWSYNEQFF.

The chain couples TRBV7-8 to TRBJ1-1, with D perhaps matching TRBD1 (6 bases). With 3 bases removed from V and 4 bases from J, the gap between germline ends came to 15 bases. This CDR3 comprises 15 residues. Germline lookup yields CDR1 SGHVS and CDR2 FQNEAQ. DNA of the CDR3: TGTGCCAGCAGCTTGCCGGGACAAACTATCACTGAAGCTTTCTTT. As protein: CASSLPGQTITEAFF. The full variable domain, rest sourced from reference TRBV7-8 and TRBJ1-1, is GAGVSQSPRYKVAKRGQDVALRCDPISGHVSLFWYQQALGQGPEFLTYFQNEAQLDKSGLPSDRFFAERPEGSVSTLKIQRTQQEDSAVYLCASSLPGQTITEAFFGQGTRLTVV.

In this sample, this clone turned up a few times. The J gene is TRBJ1-1, the V gene TRBV19, with D tentatively TRBD1 (6 bases). Trimming left V 10 bases short and J 5 bases short, with 17 bases between. Per germline, CDR1 LNHDA and CDR2 SQIVND (reference sequence). This CDR3 spans 13 amino acids. Here the CDR3 DNA reads TGTGCCACCTCCTCCGTCAGGGGAACTGAAGCTTTCTTT. Translating it yields CATSSVRGTEAFF.

V gene TRBV19 combines with J gene TRBJ2-3; 10 positions match TRBD1. This CDR3 contains 15 residues. CDR1 and CDR2 (germline): LNHDA, SQIVND (reference sequence). V shed 10 bases, J shed 0 bases, and the junction held 7 bases outside the gene matches. The CDR3 nucleotides are TGTGCCACCCAGGACAGGGGGTTTAGCACAGATACGCAGTATTTT. Protein: CATQDRGFSTDTQYF.

The chain recombines TRBV19 with TRBJ2-2; D perhaps matches TRBD2 (6 bases). This CDR3 is 17 amino acids long. The germline V gene has CDR1 LNHDA and CDR2 SQIVND (reference sequence). Between the trimmed V and J ends, which lost 7 bases and 0 bases, there was a span of 18 bases. The CDR3 here is CASTDWAGNPNTGELFF. CDR3 in DNA: TGTGCCAGTACAGACTGGGCGGGAAACCCGAACACCGGGGAGCTGTTTTTT.

V is TRBV29-1 and J is TRBJ2-7; the match to TRBD1 covers 12 bases. The CDR3 is 14 residues long. CDR1 SQVTM and CDR2 ANQGSEA come from the germline V gene. V gave up 4 bases and J gave up 3 bases; unmatched junction bases: 4. CDR3 sequence: CSVGGQGALYEQYF. The CDR3 nucleotides are TGCAGCGTTGGGGGACAGGGGGCCCTCTACGAGCAGTACTTC.

The CDR3, as DNA: TGTGCCAGTAGTATAGATCCACCCACTAGCGGGAGAGGCTACGAGCAGTACTTC. Translating gives CASSIDPPTSGRGYEQYF. This chain links TRBV19 with TRBJ2-7; 11 bases match TRBD2. This CDR3 contains 18 residues. Per germline, CDR1 LNHDA and CDR2 SQIVND (reference sequence). V gave up 0 bases and J gave up 3 bases; unmatched junction bases: 10.

This chain uses TRBV27 with TRBJ1-1; tentatively, D is TRBD1 (5 bases). With 3 bases removed from V and 6 bases from J, the gap between germline ends came to 11 bases. The CDR3 consists of 13 residues. Germline assignment: CDR1 MNHEY and CDR2 SMNVEV (reference sequence). CDR3 DNA sequence: TGTGCCAGCAGTTTGCAGGGTTCTTCTGAAGCTTTCTTT. It specifies CASSLQGSSEAFF.

The J gene is TRBJ2-7, the V gene TRBV28; D perhaps matches TRBD1 (6 bases). The CDR3 is 15 amino acids. Deletions cut 5 bases from V and 3 bases from J, with 17 bases between. From germline, CDR1 is MDHEN and CDR2 SYDVKM. DNA of the CDR3: TGTGCCAGCAGTGGGGGAAAGGGGGATTTCTACGAGCAGTACTTC. Translating it yields CASSGGKGDFYEQYF.

This clone has more than one count but fewer than ten. The gene calls are TRBV6-5 and TRBJ1-5, with D perhaps matching TRBD1 (5 bases). Germline V gene data show CDR1 as MNHEY and CDR2 as SVGAGI. CDR3 length: 14 amino acids. V was trimmed by 5 bases and J by 1 base, leaving 9 bases between them. The chain's CDR3 is CASSKEGSNQPQHF. In DNA form, the CDR3 reads TGTGCCAGCAGTAAGGAGGGGAGCAATCAGCCCCAGCATTTT.

The chain couples TRBV10-3 to TRBJ2-7; D uncertain. This CDR3 has 11 amino acids. Trimming stripped 11 bases from V and 5 bases from J, with 13 bases between. Germline V gene sequence: CDR1 ENHRY, CDR2 SYGVKD. The CDR3 coding sequence is TGTGCCTCCGGTAACTTCCACGAGCAGTACTTC. Its protein product is CASGNFHEQYF.

The chain recombines TRBV10-1 with TRBJ1-2, with D possibly being TRBD1 (5 bases). V lost 0 bases and J 8 bases, leaving 16 bases between the germline ends. Germline CDR1 and CDR2: WNHNN and SYGVQD (reference sequence). The CDR3 has 15 residues. The DNA of the CDR3 is TGCGCCAGCAGTGAGTCAGGAGGGGAAGTGAGCGGCTACACCTTC. It codes for CASSESGGEVSGYTF.

The rearrangement links TRBV2 to TRBJ1-1; TRBD1 aligns across 9 bases. The CDR3 has 14 amino acids. The junction had 5 bases not matched to a gene; V was cut back by 4 bases and J by 5 bases. Germline V lookup: CDR1 SNHLY, CDR2 FYNNEI. CDR3 protein: CASSVQGAPTEAFF. The DNA for the CDR3 is TGTGCCAGCAGTGTACAGGGGGCGCCGACTGAAGCTTTCTTT.

The V call is TRBV13, the J call TRBJ1-1, with a weak D call TRBD1 (6 bases). Trimming took 7 bases from V and 0 from J, leaving 12 bases between them. The CDR3 runs to 14 residues. The germline CDR1 and CDR2 sequences are PRHDT and FYEKMQ (reference sequence). CDR3 coding DNA: TGTGCCAGCATGGTTGGGGGCTTGAACACTGAAGCTTTCTTT. Translated, it gives CASMVGGLNTEAFF.

The V gene is TRBV5-5, the J gene TRBJ1-2; 9 nucleotides match TRBD1. Losses at the gene ends were 1 base for V and 8 bases for J; bases not matched to a gene: 12. The CDR3 has 16 residues. Germline CDR1 SGHKS, CDR2 YYEKEE (reference sequence). CDR3 in amino acids: CASSLFSTGGAGGYTF. For the CDR3, the DNA is TGTGCCAGCAGCTTGTTTAGTACAGGGGGCGCGGGCGGCTACACCTTC.

The chain is built from TRBV7-9 and TRBJ1-2; 7 positions match TRBD1. Germline V lookup: CDR1 SEHNR, CDR2 FQNEAQ (reference sequence). J was trimmed by 6 bases and V by 5 bases; bases with no gene match: 6. The CDR3 extends over 13 amino acids. The CDR3 region has the DNA TGTGCCAGCAGCCAGGGACAGTCGGATGGCTACACCTTC. Translated: CASSQGQSDGYTF.

J is TRBJ1-4 and V is TRBV19, with D uncertain. Trimming left V 3 bases short and J 4 bases short, with 12 bases between. Germline CDR1 reads LNHDA; CDR2 reads SQIVND (reference sequence). The CDR3 has 15 residues. CDR3: CASSIGLADNEKLFF. The CDR3 nucleotides read TGTGCCAGTAGTATTGGACTGGCTGATAATGAAAAACTGTTTTTT.

A few counts support this clone. Here the CDR3 DNA reads TGTGCCGTCTCTAGCGGGAGCCTCTCCTACAATGAGCAGTTCTTC. Its translation: CAVSSGSLSYNEQFF. V usage is TRBV6-1 and J usage is TRBJ2-1; 10 bases are shared with TRBD2. The CDR3 has 15 residues. V trimming: 11 bases; J trimming: 0 bases; junction bases outside the gene matches: 7. CDR1 and CDR2 (germline): MNHNS, SASEGT.

The chain carries TRBV6-1 and TRBJ1-1; perhaps TRBD1 as D (6 bases). V lost 7 bases and J 5 bases, leaving 14 bases between the germline ends. CDR1 MNHNS and CDR2 SASEGT come from the germline V gene. This CDR3 spans 13 amino acids. The CDR3, as DNA: TGTGCCAGCACTGCGGGGGCGAGGACTGAAGCTTTCTTT. Residues: CASTAGARTEAFF.

This sequence joins TRBV7-3 and TRBJ2-1, with TRBD2 identical over 10 bases. The germline gives CDR1 SGHTA, CDR2 FQGTGA. The CDR3 runs to 18 residues. Losses at the gene ends were 1 base for V and 1 base for J; bases not matched to a gene: 7. The CDR3 nucleotides read TGTGCCAGCAGCTTAAGAGCGGGGGGGCCTATTTCCTACAATGAGCAGTTCTTC. Protein product: CASSLRAGGPISYNEQFF.

In DNA, the CDR3 is TGTGCCAGCAGCTTAGGCGGGGGGTTAGCCAAAAACATTCAGTACTTC. It encodes CASSLGGGLAKNIQYF. The rearrangement uses TRBV13 and TRBJ2-4, with 7 bases identical to TRBD2. Per the germline V gene, CDR1 is PRHDT and CDR2 is FYEKMQ (reference sequence). The CDR3 totals 16 residues. Trimming at V came to 0 bases and at J to 0 bases, leaving 2 bases not matched to a gene.

The V and J genes are TRBV5-1 and TRBJ1-1, with D possibly matching TRBD1 (6 bases). Trimming removed 6 bases at V and 1 base at J, with 22 bases between. This CDR3 has 17 amino acids. From germline, CDR1 is SGHRS and CDR2 YFSETQ. The CDR3 nucleotides read TGCGCCAGCACTTCTGGGGGCCCGAGACTAAAGAACACTGAAGCTTTCTTT. This translates into CASTSGGPRLKNTEAFF.

The V gene is TRBV11-2, the J gene TRBJ2-5; TRBD2 agrees at 8 bases. Trimming took 4 bases from V and 4 from J; bases not matched to a gene: 17. The CDR3 totals 18 residues. Germline V lookup: CDR1 SGHAT, CDR2 FQNNGV. The CDR3 region has the DNA TGTGCCAGCAGCTCCGGGGGTAGCGGGATTTTGCTCGGAGAGACCCAGTACTTC. Protein sequence: CASSSGGSGILLGETQYF.

This clone has a single count. The rearrangement links TRBV5-6 to TRBJ2-4; 10 positions agree with TRBD2. With 3 bases clipped from V and 8 bases from J, the junction kept 2 bases outside the gene matches. The CDR3 sequence is 13 residues long. Germline V lookup: CDR1 SGHDT, CDR2 YYEEEE. DNA for the CDR3: TGTGCCAGCAGCTCCGGGACTAGCGACATTCAGTACTTC. This translates into CASSSGTSDIQYF.

This clone was found once. DNA for the CDR3: TGTGCCAGCAGCGTTTACGAGGGGGCCGTGGCAGATACGCAGTATTTT. Translation: CASSVYEGAVADTQYF. This chain joins TRBV9 and TRBJ2-3; 7 bases agree with TRBD1. Germline V gives CDR1 SGDLS, CDR2 YYNGEE. The CDR3 covers 16 residues. The V gene end was trimmed by 2 bases and the J gene end by 4 bases; junction bases not matched to a gene: 10.